The 31 T cell receptor beta chains below all came from one sample that was sequenced in a study of early T cells in non-severe SARS-CoV-2 infection. TCRdb re-analysed the 5' RACE reads in MiXCR, keeping a single row per CDR3 protein. The sample has tens of thousands of distinct CDR3 sequences; more than 8.5% are singletons. Sequenced input: whole blood. The source is an adult who was a healthcare worker with PCR-confirmed SARS-CoV-2 infection or an uninfected control (not recorded which).

With regard to this clonotype: A much larger clone lies a single base off, so this may be a read error. The rearrangement uses TRBV20-1 and TRBJ2-7; D is uncertain. CDR3 length: 14 residues. Germline loops: CDR1 DFQATT, CDR2 SNEGSKA (reference sequence). With 0 bases removed from V and 5 bases from J, the gap between germline ends came to 14 bases. As DNA, the CDR3 is TGCAGTGCTAGAGATCTAGGGCGCCTTGACGAGCAGTACTTC. Protein: CSARDLGRLDEQYF.

This clonotype was seen repeatedly, ten times or more. This chain links TRBV7-9 with TRBJ1-5; TRBD1 might be the D (6 bases). The CDR3 has 16 residues. Trimming shortened V by 3 bases and J by 3 bases, and 15 bases separated the two germline ends. Looked up from germline, CDR1 is SEHNR and CDR2 is FQNEAQ (reference sequence). The CDR3 DNA follows: TGTGCCAGCAGCTTTTGGGGGAAGGGGGACAATCAGCCCCAGCATTTT. Its protein is CASSFWGKGDNQPQHF.

Here the CDR3 reads CASSLLALGAKNIQYF. The CDR3 region has the DNA TGTGCCAGCAGCTTATTGGCACTGGGGGCCAAAAACATTCAGTACTTC. The V gene is TRBV7-9, the J gene TRBJ2-4; D is unresolved. V was clipped by 2 bases and J by 1 base, with 12 bases between them. The CDR3 has 16 amino acids. Germline CDR1 is SEHNR and CDR2 is FQNEAQ (reference sequence).

This clonotype was seen a single time. This chain connects TRBV5-5 to TRBJ2-1; D is tentatively TRBD1 or TRBD2 (5 bases each). CDR1 SGHKS and CDR2 YYEKEE come from the germline V gene (reference sequence). V was shortened by 2 bases and J by 0 bases, with 12 bases between the two germline ends. The length of the CDR3 is 16 residues. CDR3 nucleotides: TGTGCCAGCAGCTTCCGGGGCGGCGTCTCCTACAATGAGCAGTTCTTC. Its protein is CASSFRGGVSYNEQFF.

This clonotype occurred a few times. The rearrangement joins TRBV6-4 to TRBJ1-2; D possibly corresponds to TRBD1 (5 bases). V was pared by 8 bases and J by 2 bases, with 18 bases between. Germline V lookup: CDR1 MRHNA, CDR2 SNTAGT. This CDR3 spans 15 amino acids. This chain's CDR3 is CASPSGGDRNYGYTF. The DNA of the CDR3 is TGTGCCAGCCCCTCTGGAGGGGATAGAAACTATGGCTACACCTTC.

This clonotype was picked up a small number of times. CDR3 in amino acids: CASSHPERHARDNEQFF. The CDR3 DNA sequence: TGTGCCAGCAGCCACCCTGAGAGGCACGCTAGAGACAATGAGCAGTTCTTC. The V and J genes are TRBV14 and TRBJ2-1; unclear D gene. Germline V CDR1 and CDR2: SGHDN, FVKESK. The CDR3 loop spans 17 amino acids. Trimming left V 3 bases short and J 5 bases short, with 20 bases between.

This clonotype was counted once. The chain carries TRBV6-5 and TRBJ2-5; D perhaps matches TRBD1 (6 bases). The germline gives CDR1 MNHEY, CDR2 SVGAGI. This CDR3 is built from 13 residues. V was shortened by 4 bases and J by 2 bases, with 8 bases between the two germline ends. The CDR3 reads CASSWGRQETQYF. The CDR3 coding sequence is TGTGCCAGCAGTTGGGGGCGTCAAGAGACCCAGTACTTC.

The CDR3 DNA reads as TGTGCCATCAGTGGATCAGGCGGGAAGAACACCGGGGAGCTGTTTTTT. It codes for CAISGSGGKNTGELFF. The J gene is TRBJ2-2, the V gene TRBV10-3, with a possible D match to TRBD2 (6 bases). Trimming took off 4 bases at V and 1 base at J, with 13 bases between the two ends. The germline V gene has CDR1 ENHRY and CDR2 SYGVKD. The CDR3 contains 16 residues.

Ten or more counts support this clonotype. The chain has TRBV5-1 and TRBJ2-1; D is perhaps TRBD1 or TRBD2 (5 bases each). Germline values: CDR1 SGHRS, CDR2 YFSETQ. This CDR3 spans 16 amino acids. V dropped 2 bases and J dropped 3 bases, with 15 bases sitting between them. Here the CDR3 reads CASSLNPGHDYNEQFF. DNA of the CDR3: TGCGCCAGCAGCTTAAATCCGGGGCACGACTACAATGAGCAGTTCTTC.

This clonotype was recorded a few times. The rearrangement uses TRBV20-1 and TRBJ1-5; D might be TRBD1 (5 bases). Trimming shortened V by 8 bases and J by 5 bases, and 16 bases separated the two germline ends. The CDR3 has 13 residues. Germline V lookup: CDR1 DFQATT, CDR2 SNEGSKA (reference sequence). This chain's CDR3 is CSSETDPDQPQHF. The CDR3 nucleotides are TGCAGTTCCGAGACAGACCCAGATCAGCCCCAGCATTTT.

A few counts support this clonotype. V usage is TRBV6-4 and J usage is TRBJ2-1; D possibly corresponds to TRBD1 (7 bases). Germline assignment: CDR1 MRHNA and CDR2 SNTAGT. V lost 5 bases and J lost 8, with 19 bases in between. CDR3 length: 15 amino acids. This CDR3 is CASSPQGGSPDEQFF. CDR3 DNA: TGTGCCAGCAGTCCCCAGGGGGGTAGTCCGGATGAGCAGTTCTTC.

This clonotype came up many times. V usage is TRBV29-1 and J usage is TRBJ2-3; no definite D call. Trimming stripped 0 bases from V and 2 bases from J, with 3 bases between. This CDR3 is 12 amino acids long. Germline V gene data show CDR1 as SQVTM and CDR2 as ANQGSEA. The CDR3 loop reads CSVEDHTDTQYF. DNA of the CDR3: TGCAGCGTTGAAGACCACACAGATACGCAGTATTTT.

In this sample, this clonotype turned up many times. The V gene is TRBV27, the J gene TRBJ2-1; TRBD1 agrees at 10 bases. There are 14 residues in the CDR3. V lost 4 bases, J lost 9 bases, and 6 bases stayed unmatched. Per germline, CDR1 MNHEY and CDR2 SMNVEV (reference sequence). DNA of the CDR3: TGTGCCAGCAGTTACGGGACAGGGGAAGCTGAGCAGTTCTTC. The encoded protein is CASSYGTGEAEQFF.

This clonotype was detected many times. This chain links TRBV11-2 with TRBJ2-2, with TRBD2 identical over 9 bases. The CDR3 has 16 residues. The germline V gene encodes CDR1 SGHAT and CDR2 FQNNGV. V trimming: 3 bases; J trimming: 2 bases; junction bases outside the gene matches: 4. The CDR3 DNA follows: TGTGCCAGCAGCTTGCTACTAGCGGGCAACACCGGGGAGCTGTTTTTT. Protein sequence: CASSLLLAGNTGELFF.

The rearrangement joins TRBV7-9 to TRBJ2-7; TRBD1 aligns across 10 bases. Trimming took 6 bases from V and 1 from J; bases not matched to a gene: 6. Germline loops: CDR1 SEHNR, CDR2 FQNEAQ (reference sequence). This CDR3 region has 15 residues. The CDR3 nucleotides are TGTGCCAGCAGACCCCTGGGACAGGGGTCCTACGAGCAGTACTTC. This codes for CASRPLGQGSYEQYF.

There are many counts of this clonotype. V is TRBV12-3 or TRBV12-4 and J is TRBJ2-1; D is possibly TRBD1 (6 bases). V lost 6 bases and J 0 bases, leaving 12 bases between the germline ends. This CDR3 region has 15 residues. The CDR3 spells CASSSRGSSYNEQFF. The CDR3 nucleotides read TGTGCCAGCAGCTCCAGGGGTAGCTCCTACAATGAGCAGTTCTTC.

This clonotype was found many times. The rearrangement links TRBV20-1 to TRBJ2-1; 14 bases are a match to TRBD2. J lost 7 bases, V lost 4 bases, and 18 bases had no gene match. The CDR3 is 19 amino acids. Per germline, CDR1 DFQATT and CDR2 SNEGSKA (reference sequence). This CDR3 reads CSATKTGTSGRGGYNEQFF. The CDR3 DNA reads TGCAGTGCTACCAAAACCGGGACTAGCGGGAGAGGCGGGTATAATGAGCAGTTCTTC.

This clonotype appeared many times. V and J are TRBV27 and TRBJ1-2; D gene unclear. Trimming removed 6 bases at V and 4 bases at J, with 15 bases between. Germline V gene sequence: CDR1 MNHEY, CDR2 SMNVEV (reference sequence). This CDR3 comprises 14 residues. Here the CDR3 DNA reads TGTGCCAGCAGGTTTGGTCGGCGGTTCTATGGCTACACCTTC. Translated: CASRFGRRFYGYTF.

This clonotype was counted ten times or more. The J gene is TRBJ2-1, the V gene TRBV11-3; D is perhaps TRBD2 (5 bases). Trimming pared 0 bases from V and 14 bases from J, leaving 11 bases between. This CDR3 region has 12 residues. In germline, CDR1 is SGHNT, CDR2 YENEEA. The CDR3 nucleotides are TGTGCCAGCAGCTTAGACGGGAAGAGTGAGTTCTTC. Translating it yields CASSLDGKSEFF.

This clonotype has ten or more counts. CDR3 coding DNA: TGTGCCAGCAGCTACAGGTCTAGCTCCTACAATGAGCAGTTCTTC. It is translated as CASSYRSSSYNEQFF. This chain uses TRBV13 with TRBJ2-1; tentative D call: TRBD1 (5 bases). Germline V gene lookup returns CDR1 PRHDT and CDR2 FYEKMQ (reference sequence). The V gene lost 4 bases and the J gene lost 0 bases, with 10 bases spanning the gap. The CDR3 totals 15 residues.

The chain couples TRBV19 to TRBJ1-2; D gene uncertain. The V and J ends lost 5 bases and 2 bases respectively, with 12 bases between them. The germline V gene encodes CDR1 LNHDA and CDR2 SQIVND (reference sequence). This CDR3 has 14 residues. CDR3 in amino acids: CASSPERANYGYTF. In nucleotides, the CDR3 is TGTGCCAGTAGTCCCGAGAGGGCCAACTATGGCTACACCTTC.

This clonotype was found a few times. This chain links TRBV20-1 with TRBJ1-5; 10 positions match TRBD1. Trimming cost V 3 bases and J 3 bases; bases outside gene matches: 5. The CDR3 extends over 15 amino acids. Germline V gene sequence: CDR1 DFQATT, CDR2 SNEGSKA (reference sequence). CDR3 DNA sequence: TGCAGTGCTAGGCCGGGACAGGGGCCCAATCAGCCCCAGCATTTT. This encodes CSARPGQGPNQPQHF.

This clonotype was picked up a small number of times. The V gene is TRBV7-9, the J gene TRBJ2-3, with TRBD2 identical over 7 bases. Losses at the gene ends were 8 bases for V and 1 base for J; bases not matched to a gene: 6. CDR3 length equals 14 residues. The germline V gene has CDR1 SEHNR and CDR2 FQNEAQ (reference sequence). The CDR3: CASGREAGTDTQYF. In DNA form, the CDR3 reads TGTGCCAGCGGACGGGAGGCGGGCACAGATACGCAGTATTTT.

This clonotype was seen at least ten times. The chain combines TRBV20-1 with TRBJ2-5, with D unresolved. This CDR3 region has 12 residues. Trimming removed 5 bases at V and 3 bases at J, with 10 bases between. CDR1 is DFQATT and CDR2 is SNEGSKA in the germline V gene (reference sequence). DNA for the CDR3: TGCAGTGCTCCCGGAAAGGAAGAGACCCAGTACTTC. It yields the protein CSAPGKEETQYF.

The sample holds many counts of this clonotype. The CDR3 here is CASSLAGAGTPYNEQFF. DNA for the CDR3: TGCGCCAGCAGCTTGGCCGGGGCGGGTACACCTTACAATGAGCAGTTCTTC. The chain employs TRBV5-1 and TRBJ2-1, with D perhaps being TRBD1 or TRBD2 (5 bases each). The CDR3 is made up of 17 amino acids. CDR1 is SGHRS, CDR2 YFSETQ, per germline. With 0 bases removed from V and 4 bases from J, the gap between germline ends came to 17 bases.

Ten or more counts support this clonotype. The chain combines TRBV6-5 with TRBJ2-2, with D possibly TRBD1 on 5 matching bases. Deletions cut 2 bases from V and 4 bases from J, with 11 bases between. The CDR3 is made up of 15 amino acids. Germline-derived CDR1 and CDR2 are MNHEY and SVGAGI. CDR3 bases: TGTGCCAGCAGTTACCGAACAGGAACCACCGGGGAGCTGTTTTTT. It encodes CASSYRTGTTGELFF.

This clonotype was observed at least ten times. This chain connects TRBV6-6 to TRBJ1-5; D unresolved. Trimming shortened V by 0 bases and J by 9 bases, and 18 bases separated the two germline ends. CDR1 and CDR2 (germline): MNHNY, SVGAGI (reference sequence). The length of the CDR3 is 16 residues. The CDR3 here is CASSYSGSEGGWPQHF. The CDR3 bases are TGTGCCAGCAGTTACTCGGGTAGCGAGGGAGGGTGGCCCCAGCATTTT.

The chain employs TRBV13 and TRBJ2-1; TRBD1 aligns across 7 bases. CDR1 PRHDT and CDR2 FYEKMQ come from the germline V gene (reference sequence). The CDR3 sequence is 14 residues long. Unmatched junction bases numbered 4, after V lost 0 bases and J lost 8 bases. This CDR3 is CASSLGTGRHEQFF. CDR3 DNA: TGTGCCAGCAGCTTAGGGACAGGGCGTCATGAGCAGTTCTTC.

In its sample, this clonotype was seen many times. The V call is TRBV11-2, the J call TRBJ2-1; 7 positions match TRBD2. Germline CDR1 and CDR2: SGHAT and FQNNGV. The CDR3 loop spans 17 amino acids. The J segment lost 8 bases and the V segment lost 0 bases, leaving 13 bases of the junction unmatched. The CDR3 DNA reads as TGTGCCAGCAGCTTAGAGGGTATGGCGGGAGACAAGGATGAGCAGTTCTTC. This codes for CASSLEGMAGDKDEQFF.

The rearrangement uses TRBV21-1 and TRBJ2-2. TRBV21-1 is a pseudogene locus. CDR3 size: 16 residues. CDR3 DNA: TGTGCCAGCAGCACCAACTACTCAACGAACACCGGGGAGCTGTTTTTT. Its protein product is CASSTNYSTNTGELFF.

The rearrangement uses TRBV20-1 and TRBJ1-1, with no clear D. The germline CDR1 and CDR2 sequences are DFQATT and SNEGSKA (reference sequence). V lost 5 bases and J 1 base, leaving 17 bases between the germline ends. The length of the CDR3 is 15 residues. CDR3 in amino acids: CSAPSPNTGNTEAFF. The CDR3 DNA is TGCAGTGCTCCCTCCCCTAACACGGGGAACACTGAAGCTTTCTTT.